Below are 15 T cell receptor beta chains sequenced from a single sample in a study of CD8+CD57+ T cells in acquired aplastic anemia. Profiling that covered TCR beta VDJ and CDR3 relied on genomic DNA as its template. Each CDR3 protein gets one entry after TCRdb re-called the reads with MiXCR. This repertoire shows approximately 200,000 distinct CDR3 sequences, 64% found once; its top ten account for about 43%. The sequenced sample consisted of sorted CD4+, CD8+, or CD8+CD57+ T cells (not recorded which) from PBMCs. The origin of the receptors is a human donor with severe aplastic anemia or a healthy control (not recorded which).

Concerning this clonotype itself: A read error may explain this, as a much larger clone is one base away. The chain recombines TRBV16 with TRBJ2-3; possible D gene TRBD1, 6 bases. This CDR3 has 15 amino acids. CDR1 and CDR2 from the germline V gene are KGHSY and FQNENV. The CDR3 reads CASSYFGQITDTRYF. Here the CDR3 DNA reads TGTGCCAGCAGTTACTTCGGACAGATCACAGATACGCGGTATTTT.

This clonotype was recorded once. The rearrangement uses TRBV5-4 and TRBJ1-4; no reliable D call. Trimming took off 9 bases at V and 3 bases at J, with 12 bases between the two ends. Germline CDR1 SGHNT, CDR2 YYREEE (reference sequence). CDR3 length: 13 residues. CDR3 amino acids: CATTEGPNEKLFF. CDR3 sequence (DNA): TGTGCCACCACGGAGGGCCCTAATGAAAAACTGTTTTTT.

The genes are TRBV2 and TRBJ1-1; 10 nucleotides agree with TRBD1. The V and J ends lost 1 base and 0 bases, in that order; junction bases with no gene match: 2. This CDR3 has 16 amino acids. Germline assignment: CDR1 SNHLY and CDR2 FYNNEI. The CDR3 sequence is CASSEGDRGMNTEAFF. The DNA for the CDR3 is TGTGCCAGCAGTGAAGGGGACAGGGGCATGAACACTGAAGCTTTCTTT.

Ten or more counts support this clonotype. The chain employs TRBV7-8 and TRBJ2-1; 8 bases align to TRBD2. Germline V gives CDR1 SGHVS, CDR2 FQNEAQ. There are 14 residues in the CDR3. V dropped 1 base and J dropped 7; count of bases not matched to a gene: 3. The chain's CDR3 is CASSLGAGVNEQFF. The CDR3 nucleotides read TGTGCCAGCAGCTTAGGAGCGGGGGTAAATGAGCAGTTCTTC.

Concerning this clonotype itself: The junction and the germline gene differ at one end; a read error may be behind it. The chain employs TRBV20-1 and TRBJ2-3, with 7 bases identical to TRBD2. The CDR3 runs 13 residues. Per the germline V gene, CDR1 is DFQATT and CDR2 is SNEGSKA (reference sequence). This CDR3 reads CSAFSMAGTIILF. In nucleotides, the CDR3 is TGCAGTGCTTTCTCCATGGCCGGGACTATCATCCTTTTT.

On this clonotype itself: The limits of the CDR3 on the DNA are not certain, so only TCRdb's listed CDR3 is given. The V call is TRBV9, the J call TRBJ2-1; the table's D call, TRBD1, has no DNA check behind it. A total of 23 residues make up the CDR3, ends included. Germline V gives CDR1 SGDLS, CDR2 YYNGEE. CDR3 loop: CASSQTSVYFCAIRTGTDNEQFF.

This clonotype has a handful of counts. The rearrangement links TRBV29-1 to TRBJ2-3; TRBD2 agrees at 8 bases. Germline assignment: CDR1 SQVTM and CDR2 ANQGSEA. The CDR3 has 14 amino acids. V lost 7 bases and J lost 5; bases outside the gene matches: 11. CDR3 protein: CSAWGAGVGDTQYF. CDR3 nucleotide sequence: TGCAGCGCCTGGGGAGCGGGAGTGGGAGATACGCAGTATTTT.

The CDR3 nucleotides are TGTGCCAGCAGCTTCCGGGAACGGGAGGGCCGTTACGAGCAGTACTTC. It is translated as CASSFREREGRYEQYF. This sequence joins TRBV7-9 and TRBJ2-7; 8 bases fit TRBD2. Germline V lookup: CDR1 SEHNR, CDR2 FQNEAQ (reference sequence). The CDR3 is 16 amino acids. V shed 3 bases and J 4 bases; nucleotides not matched to a gene: 11. The entire variable domain, with the rest obtained from reference TRBV7-9 and TRBJ2-7, is as follows: DTGVSQNPRHKITKRGQNVTFRCDPISEHNRLYWYRQTLGQGPEFLTYFQNEAQLEKSRLLSDRFSAERPKGSFSTLEIQRTEQGDSAMYLCASSFREREGRYEQYFGPGTRLTVT.

V and J are TRBV7-2 and TRBJ1-1; 9 bases line up with TRBD1. This CDR3 spans 15 amino acids. CDR1 SGHTA and CDR2 FQGNSA come from the germline V gene. The V segment lost 5 bases and the J segment 5 bases; nucleotides outside the gene matches: 9. As DNA, the CDR3 is TGTGCCAGCAGCATGATGGGACAGGGCACAACTGAAGCTTTCTTT. Translating gives CASSMMGQGTTEAFF.

Concerning this clonotype itself: One end of the junction is discordant with germline, which a read error may explain. V usage is TRBV19 and J usage is TRBJ1-5, with a possible D match to TRBD1 (6 bases). CDR3 length: 14 residues. CDR1 and CDR2 (germline): LNHDA, SQIVND (reference sequence). The DNA of the CDR3 is TGTGCCAGTAGGCGGACAGCTAATGATCAACCCCAGCATTTT. Its translation: CASRRTANDQPQHF.

The J gene is TRBJ2-1, the V gene TRBV20-1; possibly TRBD1 for D (5 bases). Germline lookup yields CDR1 DFQATT and CDR2 SNEGSKA (reference sequence). The CDR3 totals 15 residues. Trimming took off 0 bases at V and 5 bases at J, with 14 bases between the two ends. CDR3 amino acids: CSARDVQGGHNEQFF. The CDR3 DNA follows: TGCAGTGCTAGAGATGTCCAGGGTGGCCACAATGAGCAGTTCTTC.

Points on this clonotype: Possible read error: a much larger clone is one base away. The chain joins TRBV20-1 to TRBJ2-7; D is uncertain. Germline V gene lookup returns CDR1 DFQATT and CDR2 SNEGSKA (reference sequence). The CDR3 is 13 amino acids. CDR3 DNA: TGCAGTGCCCCGAGCCCCATCTCCTACGAGCGGTACTTC. It codes for CSAPSPISYERYF.

This clonotype was found many times. CDR3 amino acids: CAWTSGGGSPLHF. The CDR3 DNA is TGTGCCTGGACCTCAGGGGGTGGCTCACCCCTCCACTTT. The chain links TRBV30 to TRBJ1-6; 7 nucleotides match TRBD1. Germline V lookup: CDR1 GTSNPN, CDR2 SVGIG (reference sequence). The J segment lost 10 bases and the V segment lost 4 bases, leaving 7 bases of the junction unmatched. The CDR3 length is 13 residues.

Worth noting for this clonotype: At one boundary the junction diverges from the germline segment, which might be a read error. The J gene is TRBJ2-7, the V gene TRBV25-1; D may be TRBD1 (6 bases). Germline loops: CDR1 MGHDK, CDR2 SYGVNS. The CDR3 sequence is 14 residues long. The CDR3, as DNA: TGCGCCAGCACCCAGGGGCAGGGCGAAAACGAGCAGTACTTC. Protein: CASTQGQGENEQYF.

This rearrangement joins TRBV7-9 to TRBJ2-7, with 10 positions matching TRBD1. The CDR3 runs 15 residues. Germline V lookup: CDR1 SEHNR, CDR2 FQNEAQ (reference sequence). The junction had 8 bases not matched to a gene; V was cut back by 6 bases and J by 3 bases. CDR3: CASSLNRDRGYEQYF. CDR3 DNA sequence: TGTGCCAGCAGTTTAAACCGGGACAGGGGCTACGAGCAGTACTTC.